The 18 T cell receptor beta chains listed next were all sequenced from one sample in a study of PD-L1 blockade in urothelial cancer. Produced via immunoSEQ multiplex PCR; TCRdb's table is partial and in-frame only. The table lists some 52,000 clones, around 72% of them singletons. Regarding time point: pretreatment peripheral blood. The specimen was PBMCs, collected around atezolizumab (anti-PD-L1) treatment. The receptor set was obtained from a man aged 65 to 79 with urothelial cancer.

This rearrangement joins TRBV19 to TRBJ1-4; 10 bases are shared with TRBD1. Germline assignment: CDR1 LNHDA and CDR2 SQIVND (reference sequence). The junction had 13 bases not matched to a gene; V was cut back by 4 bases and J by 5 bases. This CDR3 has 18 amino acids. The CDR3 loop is CASSTGTGDMRGNEKLFF. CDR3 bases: TGTGCCAGTAGTACGGGGACAGGGGATATGCGGGGGAATGAAAAACTGTTTTTT.

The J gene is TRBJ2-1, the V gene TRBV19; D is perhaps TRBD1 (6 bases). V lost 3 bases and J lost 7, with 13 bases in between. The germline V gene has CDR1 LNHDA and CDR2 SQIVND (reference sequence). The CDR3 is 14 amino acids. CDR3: CASSMGDTLNEQFF. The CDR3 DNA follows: TGTGCCAGTAGTATGGGGGACACTCTAAATGAGCAGTTCTTC.

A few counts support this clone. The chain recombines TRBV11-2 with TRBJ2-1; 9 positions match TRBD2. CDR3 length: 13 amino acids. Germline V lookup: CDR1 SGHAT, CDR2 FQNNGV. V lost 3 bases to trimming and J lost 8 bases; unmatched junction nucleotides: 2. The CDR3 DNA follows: TGTGCCAGCAGCTTGAGGACTAGCGATGAGCAGTTCTTC. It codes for CASSLRTSDEQFF.

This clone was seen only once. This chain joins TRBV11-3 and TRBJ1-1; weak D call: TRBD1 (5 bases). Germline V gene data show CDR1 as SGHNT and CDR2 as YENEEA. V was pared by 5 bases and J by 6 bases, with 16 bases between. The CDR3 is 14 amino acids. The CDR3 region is CASSASGNRAEAFF. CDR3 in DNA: TGTGCCAGCAGCGCCTCAGGGAACCGGGCTGAAGCTTTCTTT.

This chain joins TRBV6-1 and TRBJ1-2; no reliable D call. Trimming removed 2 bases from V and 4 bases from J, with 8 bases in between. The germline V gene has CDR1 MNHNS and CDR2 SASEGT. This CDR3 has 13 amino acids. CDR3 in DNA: TGTGCCAGCAGTGAAACAGTCCTCTATGGCTACACCTTC. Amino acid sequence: CASSETVLYGYTF.

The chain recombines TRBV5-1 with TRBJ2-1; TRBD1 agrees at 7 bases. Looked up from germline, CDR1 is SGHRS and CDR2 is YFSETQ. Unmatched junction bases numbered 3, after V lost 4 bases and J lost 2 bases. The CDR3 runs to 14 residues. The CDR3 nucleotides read TGCGCCAGCAGCCTAGGGACAGCCTACAATGAGCAGTTCTTC. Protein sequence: CASSLGTAYNEQFF.

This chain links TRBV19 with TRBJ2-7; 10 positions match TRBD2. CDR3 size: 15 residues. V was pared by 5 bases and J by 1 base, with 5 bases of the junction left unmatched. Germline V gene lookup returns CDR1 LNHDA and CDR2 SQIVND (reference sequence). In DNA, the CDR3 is TGTGCCAGTAGTCGGATAGCGGGGGGATCCTACGAGCAGTACTTC. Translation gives CASSRIAGGSYEQYF. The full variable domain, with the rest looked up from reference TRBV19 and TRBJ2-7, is DGGITQSPKYLFRKEGQNVTLSCEQNLNHDAMYWYRQDPGQGLRLIYYSQIVNDFQKGDIAEGYSVSREKKESFPLTVTSAQKNPTAFYLCASSRIAGGSYEQYFGPGTRLTVT.

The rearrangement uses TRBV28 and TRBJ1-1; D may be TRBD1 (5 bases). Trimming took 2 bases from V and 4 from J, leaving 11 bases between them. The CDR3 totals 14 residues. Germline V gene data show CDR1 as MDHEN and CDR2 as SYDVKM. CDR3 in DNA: TGTGCCAGCAGTTTAACCCCAGGGATCACTGAAGCTTTCTTT. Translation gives CASSLTPGITEAFF.

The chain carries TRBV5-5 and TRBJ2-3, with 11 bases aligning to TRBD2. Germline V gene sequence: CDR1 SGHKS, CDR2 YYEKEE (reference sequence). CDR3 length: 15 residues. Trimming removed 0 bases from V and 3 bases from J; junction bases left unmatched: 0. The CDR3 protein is CASSLGLAGTDTQYF. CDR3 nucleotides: TGTGCCAGCAGCTTGGGACTAGCGGGGACAGATACGCAGTATTTT.

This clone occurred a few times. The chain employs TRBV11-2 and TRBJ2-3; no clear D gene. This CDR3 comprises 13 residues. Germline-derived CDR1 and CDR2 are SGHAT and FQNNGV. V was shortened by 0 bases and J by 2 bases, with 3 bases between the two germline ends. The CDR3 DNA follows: TGTGCCAGCAGCTTAGATATCACAGATACGCAGTATTTT. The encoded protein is CASSLDITDTQYF.

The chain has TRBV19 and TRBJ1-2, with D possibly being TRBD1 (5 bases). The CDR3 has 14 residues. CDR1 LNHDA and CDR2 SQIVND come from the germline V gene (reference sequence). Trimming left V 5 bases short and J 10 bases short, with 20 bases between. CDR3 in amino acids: CASSARDSVYAYTF. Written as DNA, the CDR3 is TGTGCCAGTAGTGCCCGGGACTCGGTCTACGCCTACACCTTC.

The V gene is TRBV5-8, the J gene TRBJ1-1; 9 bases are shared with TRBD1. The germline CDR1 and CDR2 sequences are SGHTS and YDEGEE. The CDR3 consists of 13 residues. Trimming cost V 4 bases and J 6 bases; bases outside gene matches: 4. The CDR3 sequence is CASSAWTGAEAFF. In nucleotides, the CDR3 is TGTGCCAGCAGCGCCTGGACAGGGGCTGAAGCTTTCTTT.

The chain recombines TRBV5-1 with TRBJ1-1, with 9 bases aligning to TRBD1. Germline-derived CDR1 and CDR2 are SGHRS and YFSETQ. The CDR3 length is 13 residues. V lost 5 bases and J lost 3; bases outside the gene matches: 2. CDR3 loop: CASSRQGDTEAFF. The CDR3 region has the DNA TGCGCCAGCAGTCGACAGGGGGACACTGAAGCTTTCTTT.

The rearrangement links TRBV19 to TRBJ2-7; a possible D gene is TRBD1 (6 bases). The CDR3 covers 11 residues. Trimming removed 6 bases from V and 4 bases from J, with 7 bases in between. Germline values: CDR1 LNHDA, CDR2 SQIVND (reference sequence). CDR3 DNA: TGTGCCAGTAGGCAGGGGTACGAGCAGTACTTC. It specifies CASRQGYEQYF.

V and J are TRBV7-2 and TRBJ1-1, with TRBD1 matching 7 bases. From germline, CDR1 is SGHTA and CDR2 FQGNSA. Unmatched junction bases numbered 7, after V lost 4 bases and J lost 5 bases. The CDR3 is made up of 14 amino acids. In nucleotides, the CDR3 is TGTGCCAGCAGCTCGATGACAGGGAAAACTGAAGCTTTCTTT. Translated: CASSSMTGKTEAFF.

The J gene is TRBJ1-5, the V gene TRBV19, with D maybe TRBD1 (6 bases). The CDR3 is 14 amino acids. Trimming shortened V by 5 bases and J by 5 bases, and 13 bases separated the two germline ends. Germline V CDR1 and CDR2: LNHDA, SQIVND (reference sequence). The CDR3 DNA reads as TGTGCCAGTAGTTCTCGGGGGGGCTATCAGCCCCAGCATTTT. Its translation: CASSSRGGYQPQHF.

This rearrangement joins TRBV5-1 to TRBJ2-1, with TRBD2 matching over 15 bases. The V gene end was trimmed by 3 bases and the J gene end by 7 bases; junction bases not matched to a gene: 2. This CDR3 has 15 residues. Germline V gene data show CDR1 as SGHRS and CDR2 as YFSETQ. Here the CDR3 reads CASSSGTSGRNEQFF. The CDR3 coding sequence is TGCGCCAGCAGCTCCGGGACTAGCGGGAGGAATGAGCAGTTCTTC.

The CDR3 DNA follows: TGTGCCAGCAGCTTAGGCTCCAGCTCCTACAATGAGCAGTTCTTC. As protein: CASSLGSSSYNEQFF. The J gene is TRBJ2-1, the V gene TRBV11-3; the D is unclear. CDR1 SGHNT and CDR2 YENEEA come from the germline V gene. V gave up 1 base and J gave up 0 bases, with 7 bases separating them. The CDR3 totals 15 residues.